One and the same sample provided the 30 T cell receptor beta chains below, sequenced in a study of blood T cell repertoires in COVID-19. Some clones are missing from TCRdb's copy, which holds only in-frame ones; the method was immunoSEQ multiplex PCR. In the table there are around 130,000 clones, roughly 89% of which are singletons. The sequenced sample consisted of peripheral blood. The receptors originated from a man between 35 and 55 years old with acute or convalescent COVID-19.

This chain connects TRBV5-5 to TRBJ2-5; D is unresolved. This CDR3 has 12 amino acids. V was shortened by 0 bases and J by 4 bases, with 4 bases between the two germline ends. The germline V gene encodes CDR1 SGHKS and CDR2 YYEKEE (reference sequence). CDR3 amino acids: CASSLGAETQYF. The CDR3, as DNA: TGTGCCAGCAGCTTGGGGGCAGAGACCCAGTACTTC.

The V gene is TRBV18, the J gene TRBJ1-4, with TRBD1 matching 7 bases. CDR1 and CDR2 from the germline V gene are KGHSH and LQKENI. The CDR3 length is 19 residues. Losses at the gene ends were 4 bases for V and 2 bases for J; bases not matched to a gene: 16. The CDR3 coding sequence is TGTGCCAGCTCACAAGGAACCATCACAGGGGCTCCCACTAATGAAAAACTGTTTTTT. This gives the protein CASSQGTITGAPTNEKLFF.

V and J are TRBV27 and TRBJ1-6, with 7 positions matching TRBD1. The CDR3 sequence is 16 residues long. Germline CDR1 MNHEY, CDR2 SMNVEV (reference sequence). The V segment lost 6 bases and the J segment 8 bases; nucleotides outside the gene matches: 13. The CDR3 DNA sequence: TGTGCCAGCAGCCCCCCCCGACAGGGACTCTATTCACCCCTCCACTTT. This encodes CASSPPRQGLYSPLHF.

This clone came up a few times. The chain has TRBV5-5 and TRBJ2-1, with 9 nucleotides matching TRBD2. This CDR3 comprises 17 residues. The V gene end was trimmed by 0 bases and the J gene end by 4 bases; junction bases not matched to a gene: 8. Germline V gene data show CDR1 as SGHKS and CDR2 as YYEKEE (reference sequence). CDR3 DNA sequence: TGTGCCAGCAGCTTGGAGCGACTAGCGGTTGGATACAATGAGCAGTTCTTC. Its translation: CASSLERLAVGYNEQFF.

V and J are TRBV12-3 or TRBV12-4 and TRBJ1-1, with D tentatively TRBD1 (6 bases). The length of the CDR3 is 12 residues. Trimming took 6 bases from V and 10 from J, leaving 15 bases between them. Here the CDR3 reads CASRTGTWGAFF. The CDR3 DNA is TGTGCCAGCAGAACCGGGACATGGGGAGCTTTCTTT.

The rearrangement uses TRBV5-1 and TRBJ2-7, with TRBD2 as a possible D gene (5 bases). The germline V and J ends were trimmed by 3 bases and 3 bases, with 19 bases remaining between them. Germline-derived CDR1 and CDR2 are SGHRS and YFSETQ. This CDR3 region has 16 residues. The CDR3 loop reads CASSSGLTGRGYEQYF. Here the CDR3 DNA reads TGCGCCAGCAGCTCCGGCTTGACTGGACGGGGCTACGAGCAGTACTTC.

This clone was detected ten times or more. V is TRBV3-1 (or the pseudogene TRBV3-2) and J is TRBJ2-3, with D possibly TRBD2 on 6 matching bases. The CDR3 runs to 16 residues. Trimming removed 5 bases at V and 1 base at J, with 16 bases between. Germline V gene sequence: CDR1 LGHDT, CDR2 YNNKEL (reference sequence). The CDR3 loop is CASSATMGGRTDTQYF. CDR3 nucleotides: TGTGCCAGCAGCGCAACGATGGGGGGACGCACAGATACGCAGTATTTT.

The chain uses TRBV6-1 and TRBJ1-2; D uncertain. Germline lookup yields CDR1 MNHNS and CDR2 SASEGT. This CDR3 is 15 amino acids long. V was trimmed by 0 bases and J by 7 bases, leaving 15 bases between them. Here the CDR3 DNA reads TGTGCCAGCAGTGAAGCGCGGGCAGCGCGTCCTGGCTACACCTTC. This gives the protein CASSEARAARPGYTF.

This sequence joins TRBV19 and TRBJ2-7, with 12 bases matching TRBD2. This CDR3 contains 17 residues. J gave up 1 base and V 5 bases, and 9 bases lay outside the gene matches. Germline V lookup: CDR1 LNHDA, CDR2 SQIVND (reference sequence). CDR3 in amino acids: CASSAPGLAGLSYEQYF. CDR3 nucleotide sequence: TGTGCCAGTAGTGCACCGGGACTAGCGGGCCTATCCTACGAGCAGTACTTC.

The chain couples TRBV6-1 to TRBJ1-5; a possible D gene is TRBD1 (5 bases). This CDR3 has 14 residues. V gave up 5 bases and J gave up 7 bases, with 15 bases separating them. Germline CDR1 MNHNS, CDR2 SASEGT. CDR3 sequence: CASSSPGFGQPQHF. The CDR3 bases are TGTGCCAGCAGTTCACCAGGGTTCGGACAGCCCCAGCATTTT.

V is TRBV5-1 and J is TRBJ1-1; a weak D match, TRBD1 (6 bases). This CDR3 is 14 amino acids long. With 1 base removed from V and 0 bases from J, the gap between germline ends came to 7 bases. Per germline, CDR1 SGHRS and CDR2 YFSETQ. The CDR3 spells CASSLRDMNTEAFF. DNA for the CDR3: TGCGCCAGCAGCTTGCGGGACATGAACACTGAAGCTTTCTTT.

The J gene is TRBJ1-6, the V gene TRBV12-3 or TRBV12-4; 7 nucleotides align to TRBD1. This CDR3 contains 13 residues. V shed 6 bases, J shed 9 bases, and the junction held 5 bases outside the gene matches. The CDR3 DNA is TGTGCCAGCAGGACAGGGTTCGCTTCACCCCTCCACTTT. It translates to CASRTGFASPLHF.

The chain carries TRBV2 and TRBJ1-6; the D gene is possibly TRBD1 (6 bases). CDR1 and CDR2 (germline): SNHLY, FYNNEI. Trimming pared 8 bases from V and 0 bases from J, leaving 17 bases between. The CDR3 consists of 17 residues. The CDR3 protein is CASRPTGHSSYNSPLHF. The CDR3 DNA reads TGTGCCAGCCGACCTACGGGACACAGCTCCTATAATTCACCCCTCCACTTT.

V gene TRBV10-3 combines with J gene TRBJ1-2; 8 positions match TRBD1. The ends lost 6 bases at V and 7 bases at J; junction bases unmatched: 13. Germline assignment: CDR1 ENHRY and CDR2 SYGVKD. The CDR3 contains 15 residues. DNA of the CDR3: TGTGCCATCAGCAACGGCGGACAGGGAGAGGCTGGCTACACCTTC. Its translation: CAISNGGQGEAGYTF.

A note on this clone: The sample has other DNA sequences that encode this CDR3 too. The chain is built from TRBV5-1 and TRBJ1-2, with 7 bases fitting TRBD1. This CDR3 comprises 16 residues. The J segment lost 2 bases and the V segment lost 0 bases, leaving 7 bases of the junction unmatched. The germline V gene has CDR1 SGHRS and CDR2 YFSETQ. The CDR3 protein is CASSLVGAGGNYGYTF. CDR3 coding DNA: TGCGCCAGCAGCTTGGTTGGGGCAGGGGGAAACTATGGCTACACCTTC.

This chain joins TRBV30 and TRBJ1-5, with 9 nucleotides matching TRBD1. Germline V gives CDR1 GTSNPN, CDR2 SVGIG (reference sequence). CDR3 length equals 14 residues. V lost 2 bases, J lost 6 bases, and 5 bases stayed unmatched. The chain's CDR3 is CAWSFGTGRQPQHF. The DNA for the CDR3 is TGTGCCTGGAGTTTTGGGACAGGGCGTCAGCCCCAGCATTTT.

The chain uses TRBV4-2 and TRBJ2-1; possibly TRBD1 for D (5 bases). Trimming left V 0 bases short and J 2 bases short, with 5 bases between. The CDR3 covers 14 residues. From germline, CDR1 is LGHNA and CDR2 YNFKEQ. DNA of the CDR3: TGTGCCAGCAGCCAAGACAGGGCCTACAATGAGCAGTTCTTC. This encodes CASSQDRAYNEQFF.

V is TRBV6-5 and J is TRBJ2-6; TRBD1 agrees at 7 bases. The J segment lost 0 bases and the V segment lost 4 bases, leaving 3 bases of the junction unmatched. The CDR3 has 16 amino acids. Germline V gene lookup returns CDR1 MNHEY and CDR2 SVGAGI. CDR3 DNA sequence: TGTGCCAGCAGTTGGGGGACAGTCTCTGGGGCCAACGTCCTGACTTTC. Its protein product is CASSWGTVSGANVLTF.

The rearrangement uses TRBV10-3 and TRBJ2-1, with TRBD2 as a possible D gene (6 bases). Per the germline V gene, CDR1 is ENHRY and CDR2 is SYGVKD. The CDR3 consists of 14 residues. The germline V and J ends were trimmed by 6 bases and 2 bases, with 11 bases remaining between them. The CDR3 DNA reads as TGTGCCATCAGCCGTAGCGGCACCTACAATGAGCAGTTCTTC. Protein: CAISRSGTYNEQFF.

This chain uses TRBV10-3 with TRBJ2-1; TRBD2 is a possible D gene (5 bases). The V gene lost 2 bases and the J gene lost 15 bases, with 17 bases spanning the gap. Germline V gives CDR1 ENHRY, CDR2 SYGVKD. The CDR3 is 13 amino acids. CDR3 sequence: CAISEPNLASPFF. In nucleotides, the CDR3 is TGTGCCATCAGTGAGCCTAACTTAGCGTCCCCGTTCTTC.

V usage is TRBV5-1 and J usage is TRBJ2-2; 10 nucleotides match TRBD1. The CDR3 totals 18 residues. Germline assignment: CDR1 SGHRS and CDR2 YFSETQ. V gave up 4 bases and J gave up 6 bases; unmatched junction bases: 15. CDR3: CASSILTGTGVIAGELFF. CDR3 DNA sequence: TGCGCCAGCAGCATACTCACCGGGACAGGGGTTATAGCCGGGGAGCTGTTTTTT.

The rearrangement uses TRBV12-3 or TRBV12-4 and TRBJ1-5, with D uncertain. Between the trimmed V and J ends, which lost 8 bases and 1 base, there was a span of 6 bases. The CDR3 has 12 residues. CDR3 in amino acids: CASGDSNQPQHF. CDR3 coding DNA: TGTGCCAGCGGAGACAGCAATCAGCCCCAGCATTTT.

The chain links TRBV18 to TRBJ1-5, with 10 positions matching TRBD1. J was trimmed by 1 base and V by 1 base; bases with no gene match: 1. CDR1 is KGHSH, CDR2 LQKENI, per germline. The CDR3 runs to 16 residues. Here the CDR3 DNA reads TGTGCCAGCTCACCACGGGGACAGGGGAGCAATCAGCCCCAGCATTTT. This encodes CASSPRGQGSNQPQHF.

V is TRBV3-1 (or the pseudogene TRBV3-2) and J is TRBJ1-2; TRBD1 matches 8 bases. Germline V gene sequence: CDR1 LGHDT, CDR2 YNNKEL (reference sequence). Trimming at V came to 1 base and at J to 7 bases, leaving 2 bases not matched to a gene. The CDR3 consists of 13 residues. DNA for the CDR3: TGTGCCAGCAGCCAAGGACAGGGGAGTGGCTACACCTTC. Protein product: CASSQGQGSGYTF.

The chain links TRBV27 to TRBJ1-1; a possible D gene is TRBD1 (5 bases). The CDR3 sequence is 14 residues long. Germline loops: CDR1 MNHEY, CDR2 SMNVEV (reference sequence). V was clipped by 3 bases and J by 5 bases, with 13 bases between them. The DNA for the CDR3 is TGTGCCAGCAGTTTCGGTCCCGGGGGGACTGAAGCTTTCTTT. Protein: CASSFGPGGTEAFF.

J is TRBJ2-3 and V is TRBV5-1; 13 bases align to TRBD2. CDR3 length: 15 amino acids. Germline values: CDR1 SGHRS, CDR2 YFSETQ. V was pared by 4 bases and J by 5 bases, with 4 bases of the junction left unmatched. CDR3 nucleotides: TGCGCCAGCAGCGCGGGACTAGCGGGGCTAGATACGCAGTATTTT. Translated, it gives CASSAGLAGLDTQYF.

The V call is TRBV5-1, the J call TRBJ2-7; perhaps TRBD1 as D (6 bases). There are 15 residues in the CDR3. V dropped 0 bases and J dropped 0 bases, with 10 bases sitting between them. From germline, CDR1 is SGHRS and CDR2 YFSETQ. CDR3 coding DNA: TGCGCCAGCAGCTTGGGAGGACAGCTCTCCTACGAGCAGTACTTC. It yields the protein CASSLGGQLSYEQYF.

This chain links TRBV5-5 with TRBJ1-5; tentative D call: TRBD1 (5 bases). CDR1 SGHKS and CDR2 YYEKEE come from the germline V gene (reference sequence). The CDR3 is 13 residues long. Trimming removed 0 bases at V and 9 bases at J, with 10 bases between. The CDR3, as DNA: TGTGCCAGCAGCTTGGGCGGGACTTGGCCCCAGCATTTT. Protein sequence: CASSLGGTWPQHF.

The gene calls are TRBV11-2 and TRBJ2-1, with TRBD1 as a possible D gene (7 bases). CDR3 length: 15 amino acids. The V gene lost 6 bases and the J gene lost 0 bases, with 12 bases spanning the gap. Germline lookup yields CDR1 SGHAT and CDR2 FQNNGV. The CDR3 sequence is CASSSGGSSYNEQFF. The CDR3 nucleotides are TGTGCCAGCAGTTCAGGGGGGAGCTCCTACAATGAGCAGTTCTTC.

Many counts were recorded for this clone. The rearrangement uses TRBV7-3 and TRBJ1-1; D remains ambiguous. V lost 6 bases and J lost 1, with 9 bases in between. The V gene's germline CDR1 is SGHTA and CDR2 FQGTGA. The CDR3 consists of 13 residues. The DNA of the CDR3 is TGTGCCAGCAGGTATAGCGAGAACACTGAAGCTTTCTTT. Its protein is CASRYSENTEAFF.